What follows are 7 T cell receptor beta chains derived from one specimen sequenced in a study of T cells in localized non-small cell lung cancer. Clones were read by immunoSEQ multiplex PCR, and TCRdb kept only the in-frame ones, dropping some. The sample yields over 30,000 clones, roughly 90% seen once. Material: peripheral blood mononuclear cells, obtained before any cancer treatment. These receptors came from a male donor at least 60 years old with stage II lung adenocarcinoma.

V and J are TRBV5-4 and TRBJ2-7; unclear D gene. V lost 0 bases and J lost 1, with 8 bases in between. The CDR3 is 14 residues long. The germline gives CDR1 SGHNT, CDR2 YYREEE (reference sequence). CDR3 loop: CASSLAGQSYEQYF. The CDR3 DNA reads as TGTGCCAGCAGCTTGGCGGGCCAGTCCTACGAGCAGTACTTC.

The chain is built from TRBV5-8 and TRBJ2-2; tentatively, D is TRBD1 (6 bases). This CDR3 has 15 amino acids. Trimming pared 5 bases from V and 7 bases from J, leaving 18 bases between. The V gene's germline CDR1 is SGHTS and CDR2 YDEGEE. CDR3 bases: TGTGCCAGCAGACGCGGACAGATGGGGGTCGGGGAGCTGTTTTTT. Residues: CASRRGQMGVGELFF. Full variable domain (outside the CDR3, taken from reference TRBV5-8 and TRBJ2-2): EAGVTQSPTHLIKTRGQQATLRCSPISGHTSVYWYQQALGLGLQFLLWYDEGEERNRGNFPPRFSGRQFPNYSSELNVNALELEDSALYLCASRRGQMGVGELFFGEGSRLTVL.

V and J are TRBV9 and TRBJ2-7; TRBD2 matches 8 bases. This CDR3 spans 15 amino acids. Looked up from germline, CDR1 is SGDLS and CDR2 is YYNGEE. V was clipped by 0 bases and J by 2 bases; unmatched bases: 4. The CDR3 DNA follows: TGTGCCAGCAGCGTAGCAAGCGGGAGCGCCTACGAGCAGTACTTC. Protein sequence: CASSVASGSAYEQYF.

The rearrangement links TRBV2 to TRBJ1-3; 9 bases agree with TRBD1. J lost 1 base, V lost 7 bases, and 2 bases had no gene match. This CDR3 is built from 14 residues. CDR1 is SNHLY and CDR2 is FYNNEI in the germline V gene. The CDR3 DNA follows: TGTGCCAGCATCGACAGGGGGTCTGGAAACACCATATATTTT. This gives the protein CASIDRGSGNTIYF. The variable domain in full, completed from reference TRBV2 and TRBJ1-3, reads EPEVTQTPSHQVTQMGQEVILRCVPISNHLYFYWYRQILGQKVEFLVSFYNNEISEKSEIFDDQFSVERPDGSNFTLKIRSTKLEDSAMYFCASIDRGSGNTIYFGEGSWLTVV.

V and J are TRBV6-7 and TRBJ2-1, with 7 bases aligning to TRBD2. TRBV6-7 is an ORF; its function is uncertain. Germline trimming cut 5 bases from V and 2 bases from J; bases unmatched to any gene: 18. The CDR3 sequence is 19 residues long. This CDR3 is CASSSPGRGGRGTYNEQFF. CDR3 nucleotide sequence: TGTGCCAGCAGTAGCCCCGGTCGGGGCGGGAGAGGGACCTACAATGAGCAGTTCTTC.

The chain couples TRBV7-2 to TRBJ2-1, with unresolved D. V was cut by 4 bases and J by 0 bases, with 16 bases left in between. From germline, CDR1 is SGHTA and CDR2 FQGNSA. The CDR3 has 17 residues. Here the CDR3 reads CASSSRGVGSSYNEQFF. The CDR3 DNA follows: TGTGCCAGCAGCTCCCGAGGAGTTGGTAGCTCCTACAATGAGCAGTTCTTC.

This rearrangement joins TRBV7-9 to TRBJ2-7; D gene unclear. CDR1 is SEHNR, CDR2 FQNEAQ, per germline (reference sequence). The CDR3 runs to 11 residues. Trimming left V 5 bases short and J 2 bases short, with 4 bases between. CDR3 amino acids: CASSATYEQYF. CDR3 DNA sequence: TGTGCCAGCAGCGCTACCTACGAGCAGTACTTC.